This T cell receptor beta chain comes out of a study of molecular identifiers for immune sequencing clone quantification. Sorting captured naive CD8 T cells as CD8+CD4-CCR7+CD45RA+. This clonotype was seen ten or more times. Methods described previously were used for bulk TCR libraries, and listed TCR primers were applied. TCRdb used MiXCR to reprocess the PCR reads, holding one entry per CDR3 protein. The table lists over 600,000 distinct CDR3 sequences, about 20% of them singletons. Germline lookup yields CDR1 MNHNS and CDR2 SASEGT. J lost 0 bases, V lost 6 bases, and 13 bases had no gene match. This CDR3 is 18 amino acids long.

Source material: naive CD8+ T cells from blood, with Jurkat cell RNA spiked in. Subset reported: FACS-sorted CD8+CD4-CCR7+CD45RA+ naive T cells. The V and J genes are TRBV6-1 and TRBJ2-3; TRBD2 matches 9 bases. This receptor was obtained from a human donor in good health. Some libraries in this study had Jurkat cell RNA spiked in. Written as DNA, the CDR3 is TGTGCCAGCAGCCTCCTGGGGGCTAGCGGGACTAGCACAGATACGCAGTATTTT. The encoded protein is CASSLLGASGTSTDTQYF.